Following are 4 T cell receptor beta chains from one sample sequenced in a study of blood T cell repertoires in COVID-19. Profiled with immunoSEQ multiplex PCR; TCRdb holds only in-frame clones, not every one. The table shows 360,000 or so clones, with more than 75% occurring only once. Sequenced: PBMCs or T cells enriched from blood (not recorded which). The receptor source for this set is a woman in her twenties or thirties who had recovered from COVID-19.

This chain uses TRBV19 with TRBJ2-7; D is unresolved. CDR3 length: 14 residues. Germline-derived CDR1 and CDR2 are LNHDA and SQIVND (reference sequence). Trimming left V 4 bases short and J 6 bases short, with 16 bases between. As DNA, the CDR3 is TGTGCCAGTAGTAATCAGGCCTTCGCTGGCGAGCAGTACTTC. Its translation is CASSNQAFAGEQYF.

CDR3 in amino acids: CASTIDRSRIYEQYF. The CDR3 nucleotides read TGTGCCAGCACTATCGACAGGAGTCGAATATACGAGCAGTACTTC. This chain links TRBV6-5 with TRBJ2-7; D perhaps matches TRBD1 (6 bases). The CDR3 is 15 residues long. Germline V lookup: CDR1 MNHEY, CDR2 SVGAGI. Trimming removed 7 bases from V and 4 bases from J, with 20 bases in between.

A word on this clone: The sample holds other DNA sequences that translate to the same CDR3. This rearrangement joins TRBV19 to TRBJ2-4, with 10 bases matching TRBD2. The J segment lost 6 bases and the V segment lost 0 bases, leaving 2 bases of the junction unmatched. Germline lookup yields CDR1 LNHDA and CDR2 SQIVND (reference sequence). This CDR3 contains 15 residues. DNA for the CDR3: TGTGCCAGTAGTATAGATAGACTAGCGGGAAACATTCAGTACTTC. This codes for CASSIDRLAGNIQYF.

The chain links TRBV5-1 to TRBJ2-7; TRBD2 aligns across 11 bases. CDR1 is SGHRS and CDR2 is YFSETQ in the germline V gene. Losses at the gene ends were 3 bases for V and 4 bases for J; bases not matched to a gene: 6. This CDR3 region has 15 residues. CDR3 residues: CASSSLAGVGYEQYF. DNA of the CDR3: TGCGCCAGCAGCTCACTAGCGGGGGTAGGATACGAGCAGTACTTC.